This T cell receptor beta chain was observed in a study of neurological immune-mediated disorders. Germline V gene lookup returns CDR1 DFQATT and CDR2 SNEGSKA (reference sequence). CDR3 size: 14 residues. Via MiXCR, TCRdb re-called the 5' RACE reads, giving one row per CDR3 protein. Of around 64,000 distinct CDR3 sequences in the sample, approximately 12% were seen once. At least ten counts were recorded for this clonotype. Germline and junction disagree at one end, which may indicate a read error. The material sequenced was PBMCs. The V gene is TRBV20-1, the J gene TRBJ2-3; TRBD2 matches 7 bases. This receptor was obtained from an older woman with HTLV-1-associated myelopathy (HAM/TSP). This CDR3 reads CSASSGTKTDTQCF. The CDR3 coding sequence is TGCAGTGCTTCCTCCGGGACTAAGACAGATACGCAGTGTTTT.